The entry that follows covers one T cell receptor beta chain sequence. Its matching antigen is unknown. This entry is derived from a study of cytomegalovirus exposure and HLA in healthy donors. Notes on the study in general: Cytomegalovirus association was assigned to about 180 TCR beta chains. Indistinguishable V segments, including TRBV6-2 and TRBV6-3, were excluded.

Donors sampled were nominally healthy, though unrecorded immune exposures were likely. V was clipped by 7 bases and J by 2 bases, with 15 bases between them. The germline gives CDR1 MNHNS, CDR2 SASEGT. The CDR3 spans 14 residues. PCR was performed using 60 Vbeta and 13 Jbeta primers. Clones were read by immunoSEQ multiplex PCR, and TCRdb kept only the in-frame ones, dropping some. The table includes 130,000 or so clones, over 75% detected once. The chain links TRBV6-1 to TRBJ2-7; tentatively, D is TRBD1 (6 bases). Sequencing was performed on PBMCs. The receptor was isolated from a woman aged 40 to 49 in good health and CMV-seronegative. Here the CDR3 reads CASIIGGDTYEQYF. The CDR3 DNA sequence: TGTGCCAGCATAATTGGGGGCGATACCTACGAGCAGTACTTC.